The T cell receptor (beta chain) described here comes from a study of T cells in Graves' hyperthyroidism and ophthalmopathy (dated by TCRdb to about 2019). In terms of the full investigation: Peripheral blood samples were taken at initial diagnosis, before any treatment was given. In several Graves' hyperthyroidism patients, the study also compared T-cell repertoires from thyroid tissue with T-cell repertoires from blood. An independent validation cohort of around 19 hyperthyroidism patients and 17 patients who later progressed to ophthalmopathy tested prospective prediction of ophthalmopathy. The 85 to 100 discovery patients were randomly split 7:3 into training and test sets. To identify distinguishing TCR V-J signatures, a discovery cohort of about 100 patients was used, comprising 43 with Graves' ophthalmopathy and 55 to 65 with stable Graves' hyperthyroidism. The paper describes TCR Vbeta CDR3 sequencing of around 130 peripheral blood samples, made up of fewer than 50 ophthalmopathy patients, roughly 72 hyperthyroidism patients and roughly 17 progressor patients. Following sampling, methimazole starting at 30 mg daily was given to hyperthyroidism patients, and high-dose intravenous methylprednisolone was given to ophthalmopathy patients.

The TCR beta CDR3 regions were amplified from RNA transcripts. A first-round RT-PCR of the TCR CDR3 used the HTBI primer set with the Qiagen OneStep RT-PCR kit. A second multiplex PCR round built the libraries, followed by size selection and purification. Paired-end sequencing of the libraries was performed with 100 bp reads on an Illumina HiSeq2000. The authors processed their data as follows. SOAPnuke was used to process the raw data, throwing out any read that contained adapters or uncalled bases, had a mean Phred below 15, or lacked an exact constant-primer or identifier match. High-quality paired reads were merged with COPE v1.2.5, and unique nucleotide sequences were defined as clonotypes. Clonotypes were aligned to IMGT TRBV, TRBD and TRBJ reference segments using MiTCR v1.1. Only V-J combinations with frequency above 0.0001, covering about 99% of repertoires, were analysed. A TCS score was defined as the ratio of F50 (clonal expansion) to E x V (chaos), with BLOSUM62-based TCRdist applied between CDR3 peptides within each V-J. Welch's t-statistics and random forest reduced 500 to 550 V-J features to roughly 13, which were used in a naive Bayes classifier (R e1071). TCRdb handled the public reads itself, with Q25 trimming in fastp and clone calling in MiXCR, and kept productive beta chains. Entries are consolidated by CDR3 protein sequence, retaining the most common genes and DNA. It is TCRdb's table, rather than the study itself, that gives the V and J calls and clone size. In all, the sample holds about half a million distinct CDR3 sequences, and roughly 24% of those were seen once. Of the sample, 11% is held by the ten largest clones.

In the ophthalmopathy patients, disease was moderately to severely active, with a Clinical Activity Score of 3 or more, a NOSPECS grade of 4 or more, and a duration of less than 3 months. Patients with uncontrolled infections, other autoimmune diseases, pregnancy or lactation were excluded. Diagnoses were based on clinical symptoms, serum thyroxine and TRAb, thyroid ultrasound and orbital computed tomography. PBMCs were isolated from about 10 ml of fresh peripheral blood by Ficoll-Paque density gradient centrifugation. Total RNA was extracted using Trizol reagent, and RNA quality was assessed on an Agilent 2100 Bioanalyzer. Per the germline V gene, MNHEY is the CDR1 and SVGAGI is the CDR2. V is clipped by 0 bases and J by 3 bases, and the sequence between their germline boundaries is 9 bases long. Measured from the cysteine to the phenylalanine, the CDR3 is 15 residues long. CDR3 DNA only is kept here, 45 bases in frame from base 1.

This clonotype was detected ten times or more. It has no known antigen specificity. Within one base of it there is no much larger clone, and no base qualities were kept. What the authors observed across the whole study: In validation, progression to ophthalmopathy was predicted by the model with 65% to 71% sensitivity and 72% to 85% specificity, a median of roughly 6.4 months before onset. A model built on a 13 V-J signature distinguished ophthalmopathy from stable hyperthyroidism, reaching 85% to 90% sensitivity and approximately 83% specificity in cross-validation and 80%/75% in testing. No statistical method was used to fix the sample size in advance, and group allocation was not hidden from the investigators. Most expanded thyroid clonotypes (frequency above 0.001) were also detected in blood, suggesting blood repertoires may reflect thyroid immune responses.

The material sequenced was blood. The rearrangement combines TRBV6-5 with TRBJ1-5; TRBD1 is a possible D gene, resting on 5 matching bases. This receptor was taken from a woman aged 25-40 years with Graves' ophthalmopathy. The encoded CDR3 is CASSYSRGVNQPQHF. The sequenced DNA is TGTGCCAGCAGTTACTCGAGGGGTGTCAATCAGCCCCAGCATTTT.